This TCR beta chain emerged from a study of T cell responses to AZD1222 COVID-19 vaccine. Study-wide results and caveats: Following two doses of AZD1222, Spike-specific TCR breadth and depth rose. Donors were chiefly white British, with a greater number of females, and clonal diversity was perhaps underestimated.

Trimming took 0 bases from V and 6 from J, leaving 18 bases between them. There are 17 residues in the CDR3. Germline V gene lookup returns CDR1 SGHTS and CDR2 YDEGEE. Clones were sequenced by immunoSEQ multiplex PCR, and TCRdb holds only the in-frame ones, with some missing. The repertoire holds about 70,000 clones, with 70% to 90% as singletons. About this clone itself: Its specificity is not known.

Sequenced material: peripheral blood, taken 28 days after the second dose of the MenACWY control vaccine. The rearrangement joins TRBV5-8 to TRBJ2-2; tentatively, D is TRBD1 (5 bases). The clonotype originates from an adult who received the MenACWY meningococcal vaccine as a control. The CDR3 here is CASSLGAQGWYPGELFF. In nucleotides, the CDR3 is TGTGCCAGCAGCTTGGGAGCTCAGGGTTGGTACCCCGGGGAGCTGTTTTTT.